The 7 T cell receptor beta chains listed next were all sequenced from one sample in a study of long-term antiretroviral therapy in people with HIV. The libraries were made with immunoSEQ v3.0 at survey level. The repertoire was sequenced with immunoSEQ multiplex PCR; TCRdb's copy has only in-frame clones and lacks some. The sample comprises about 43,000 clones, approximately 86% of which are singletons, and around 5.1% rests with the top ten. The sample was unsorted PBMCs, taken 0.1 years before starting antiretroviral therapy. These receptors were obtained from a woman between 45 and 60 years old with HIV.

The rearrangement joins TRBV15 to TRBJ2-7; possible D gene TRBD1, 6 bases. This CDR3 comprises 15 residues. Germline values: CDR1 LNHNV, CDR2 YYDKDF (reference sequence). Trimming took off 1 base at V and 5 bases at J, with 15 bases between the two ends. The CDR3 here is CATSRGGRQVNEQYF. The CDR3, as DNA: TGTGCCACCAGCAGAGGGGGGCGGCAGGTCAACGAGCAGTACTTC.

This clone was observed a few times. The V and J genes are TRBV6-1 and TRBJ1-1; a weak D match, TRBD1 (6 bases). V shed 2 bases and J shed 1 base, with 17 bases lying between them. This CDR3 has 17 amino acids. CDR1 is MNHNS, CDR2 SASEGT, per germline. The CDR3 DNA follows: TGTGCCAGCAGTGAATCGATAGGGGGTTGGGGGAACACTGAAGCTTTCTTT. This translates into CASSESIGGWGNTEAFF.

The chain's CDR3 is CASSLGATTEKLFF. For the CDR3, the DNA is TGCGCCAGCAGCTTAGGTGCCACCACCGAAAAACTGTTTTTT. This chain links TRBV5-1 with TRBJ1-4; D ambiguous. Trimming stripped 2 bases from V and 8 bases from J, with 13 bases between. Per germline, CDR1 SGHRS and CDR2 YFSETQ. This CDR3 is built from 14 residues.

The rearrangement joins TRBV5-1 to TRBJ2-3; D is uncertain. V was pared by 0 bases and J by 0 bases, with 5 bases between. CDR1 is SGHRS and CDR2 is YFSETQ in the germline V gene. CDR3 length equals 14 residues. CDR3 bases: TGCGCCAGCAGCTTGGGATCCAGCACAGATACGCAGTATTTT. This translates into CASSLGSSTDTQYF.

The chain links TRBV18 to TRBJ1-1, with 8 bases aligning to TRBD1. V gave up 2 bases and J gave up 6 bases; unmatched junction bases: 8. Germline V CDR1 and CDR2: KGHSH, LQKENI. This CDR3 spans 15 amino acids. The CDR3 DNA sequence: TGTGCCAGCTCACCATCGTCAGGGGGCGATCCTGAAGCTTTCTTT. Translation: CASSPSSGGDPEAFF.

This chain uses TRBV30 with TRBJ2-7, with a possible D match to TRBD2 (6 bases). Germline V CDR1 and CDR2: GTSNPN, SVGIG (reference sequence). The CDR3 is 13 amino acids. The V and J ends lost 2 bases and 6 bases respectively, with 14 bases between them. The CDR3: CAWSRGSMGEQYF. CDR3 DNA sequence: TGTGCCTGGAGTCGGGGGAGTATGGGCGAGCAGTACTTC.

This clone has just one count. The V and J genes are TRBV25-1 and TRBJ1-4; no clear D gene. The CDR3 length is 15 residues. The V gene lost 2 bases and the J gene lost 0 bases, with 7 bases spanning the gap. Germline V CDR1 and CDR2: MGHDK, SYGVNS. The CDR3 sequence is CASSEHFATNEKLFF. The CDR3 DNA follows: TGTGCCAGCAGTGAACACTTTGCAACTAATGAAAAACTGTTTTTT. Full variable domain (rest looked up from reference TRBV25-1 and TRBJ1-4): EADIYQTPRYLVIGTGKKITLECSQTMGHDKMYWYQQDPGMELHLIHYSYGVNSTEKGDLSSESTVSRIRTEHFPLTLESARPSHTSQYLCASSEHFATNEKLFFGSGTQLSVL.